This TCR beta chain stems from a study of identifying expanded T cells in peripheral blood. As concerns this clone: Its antigen is undetermined.

Germline-derived CDR1 and CDR2 are SGHDT and YYEEEE. The CDR3 runs to 14 residues. Trimming took 4 bases from V and 4 from J, leaving 14 bases between them. TCRdb's table, derived via immunoSEQ multiplex PCR, lists solely in-frame clones and lacks some. The sample has under 100,000 clones; 85% are singletons. General observations from the study: Approximately two-week clone count variance significantly increased as total template count grew.

This clonotype was sampled from a person aged 18 to 75 in good health. The chain carries TRBV5-6 and TRBJ1-2; a weak D match, TRBD1 (5 bases). Sequences were obtained from blood. CDR3 loop: CASSQLRGAYGYTF. Written as DNA, the CDR3 is TGTGCCAGCAGCCAACTGAGAGGGGCCTATGGCTACACCTTC.